This T cell receptor beta chain was obtained from a study of shared clonotypes between healthy human individuals. It was across several immunoSEQ plates that each subset's genomic DNA was evenly split. The data were produced by immunoSEQ multiplex PCR, yet TCRdb's version contains in-frame clones alone and is incomplete. Altogether 2,500,000 or so clones are present, under 95% being singletons, with the ten largest covering roughly 0.36%. About this clone itself: Its antigen is not known.

Trimming left V 6 bases short and J 4 bases short, with 19 bases between. The CDR3 is made up of 16 amino acids. CDR1 KGHSH and CDR2 LQKENI come from the germline V gene. Study results and limitations: Relative to clonotypes present in all four donors, those not shared had lower generation probabilities.

The V gene is TRBV18, the J gene TRBJ2-1; D might be TRBD1 or TRBD2, each matching 6 bases. This receptor was taken from a man aged 18 to 30 in good health. Some clones in this sample may be carry-over from other donors' samples. Sequenced material: naive CD4+ T cells from PBMCs. Subset defined: CD45RA+ positively selected. CDR3 coding DNA: TGTGCCAGCTCGCCGGAAACAGGGAGGACATACAATGAGCAGTTCTTC. It is translated as CASSPETGRTYNEQFF.